This T cell receptor (beta chain) was sequenced during a study of shared clonotypes between healthy human individuals. Findings and caveats of the study: The study sampled only blood, and tissue repertoires likely differ. Naive subsets usually exceeded memory subsets in estimated richness. Though the depth was large, rarefaction showed that sorted-subset sequencing was incomplete. Donors were few, which limited the genetic and exposure-history diversity represented.

The V and J ends lost 4 bases and 7 bases, in that order; junction bases with no gene match: 10. The germline V gene encodes CDR1 SGHNT and CDR2 YYREEE (reference sequence). CDR3 length: 14 amino acids. TCRdb's copy holds only in-frame clones and misses some; the assay was immunoSEQ multiplex PCR. This table has about 2 million clones, about 95% appearing once. A word on this clone: The antigen is unknown.

In the naive CD8 group, cells lacked CD45RO and were positively selected for CCR7, so terminally differentiated effector memory CD45RA+ cells were left out. V and J are TRBV5-4 and TRBJ1-2, with TRBD1 matching over 7 bases. Input material: naive CD8+ T cells sorted from blood. The TCR originated in a man aged 18-30 years in good health. In nucleotides, the CDR3 is TGTGCCAGCAGCGAAAGGGACAGAGCGCGTGGCTACACCTTC. It yields the protein CASSERDRARGYTF.